The entry that follows covers one T cell receptor (beta chain) sequence. These data come from a study of blood T cell repertoires in COVID-19. In the study overall: T cells, B-cell-depleted T cells, or PBMCs provided the cDNA or gDNA that served as material.

Looked up from germline, CDR1 is MNHEY and CDR2 is SVGAGI. The CDR3 runs 14 residues. V gave up 6 bases and J gave up 5 bases, with 16 bases separating them. Source study methods: Nucleated cell number was recorded as an estimate derived from reference gene primer amplification. Method: immunoSEQ multiplex PCR; TCRdb's copy keeps in-frame clones and lacks some. V, J and clone size were drawn from that table, and D and trimming were deduced from the DNA. The sample carries about 400,000 clones, more than 85% recorded once. This TCR was sampled from a woman aged 25 to 39 with acute or convalescent COVID-19. The chain links TRBV6-5 to TRBJ1-2, with D perhaps TRBD1 (6 bases). The specimen sequenced was peripheral blood. As DNA, the CDR3 is TGTGCCAGCAGCCTACAGGGTTCGGGATATGGCTACACCTTC. The encoded protein is CASSLQGSGYGYTF.